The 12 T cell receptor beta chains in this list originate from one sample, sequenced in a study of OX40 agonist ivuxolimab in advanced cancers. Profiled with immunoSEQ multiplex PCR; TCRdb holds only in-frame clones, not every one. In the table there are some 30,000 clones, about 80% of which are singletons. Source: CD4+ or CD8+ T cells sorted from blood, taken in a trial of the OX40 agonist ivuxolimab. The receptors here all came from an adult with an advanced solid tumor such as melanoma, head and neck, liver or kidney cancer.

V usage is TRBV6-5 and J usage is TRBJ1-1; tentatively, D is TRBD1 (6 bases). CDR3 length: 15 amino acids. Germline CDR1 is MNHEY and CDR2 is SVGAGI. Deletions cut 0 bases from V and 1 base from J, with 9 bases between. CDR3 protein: CASSYSSRGNTEAFF. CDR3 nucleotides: TGTGCCAGCAGTTACTCGTCCAGGGGGAACACTGAAGCTTTCTTT.

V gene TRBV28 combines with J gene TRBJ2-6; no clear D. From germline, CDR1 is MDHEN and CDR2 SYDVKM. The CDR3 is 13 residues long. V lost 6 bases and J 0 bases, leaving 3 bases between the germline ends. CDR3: CASRNSGANVLTF. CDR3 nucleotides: TGTGCCAGCAGGAACTCTGGGGCCAACGTCCTGACTTTC.

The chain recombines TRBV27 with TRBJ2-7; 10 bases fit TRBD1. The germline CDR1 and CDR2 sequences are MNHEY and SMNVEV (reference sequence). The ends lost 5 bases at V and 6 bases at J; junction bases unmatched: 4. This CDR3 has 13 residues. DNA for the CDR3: TGTGCCAGCAGTCTGACAGGGGGCCTCGAGCAGTACTTC. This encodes CASSLTGGLEQYF.

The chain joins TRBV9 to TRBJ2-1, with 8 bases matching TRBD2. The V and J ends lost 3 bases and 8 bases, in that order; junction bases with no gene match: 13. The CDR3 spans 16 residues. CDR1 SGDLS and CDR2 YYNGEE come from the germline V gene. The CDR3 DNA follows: TGTGCCAGCAGCGCGAATAGCGGGATGTCGTCGTATGAGCAGTTCTTC. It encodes CASSANSGMSSYEQFF.

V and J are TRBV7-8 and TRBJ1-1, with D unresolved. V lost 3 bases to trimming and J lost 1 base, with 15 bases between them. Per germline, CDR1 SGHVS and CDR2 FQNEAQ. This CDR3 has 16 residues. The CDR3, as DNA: TGTGCCAGCAGCTTGGCCGCAGGTACACCGAACACTGAAGCTTTCTTT. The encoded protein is CASSLAAGTPNTEAFF. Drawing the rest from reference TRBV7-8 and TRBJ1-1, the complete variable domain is GAGVSQSPRYKVAKRGQDVALRCDPISGHVSLFWYQQALGQGPEFLTYFQNEAQLDKSGLPSDRFFAERPEGSVSTLKIQRTQQEDSAVYLCASSLAAGTPNTEAFFGQGTRLTVV.

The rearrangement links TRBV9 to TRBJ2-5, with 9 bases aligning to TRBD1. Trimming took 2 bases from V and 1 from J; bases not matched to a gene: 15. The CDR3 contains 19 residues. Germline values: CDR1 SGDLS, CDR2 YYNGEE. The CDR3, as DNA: TGTGCCAGCAGCGTCAACCCCCTTTTTGGGACAGGGAGCCAAGAGACCCAGTACTTC. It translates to CASSVNPLFGTGSQETQYF.

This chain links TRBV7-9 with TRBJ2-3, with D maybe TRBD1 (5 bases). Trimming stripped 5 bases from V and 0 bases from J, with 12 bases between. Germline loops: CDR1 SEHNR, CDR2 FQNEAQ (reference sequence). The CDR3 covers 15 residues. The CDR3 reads CASSAQAASTDTQYF. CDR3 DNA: TGTGCCAGCAGCGCACAGGCAGCTAGCACAGATACGCAGTATTTT.

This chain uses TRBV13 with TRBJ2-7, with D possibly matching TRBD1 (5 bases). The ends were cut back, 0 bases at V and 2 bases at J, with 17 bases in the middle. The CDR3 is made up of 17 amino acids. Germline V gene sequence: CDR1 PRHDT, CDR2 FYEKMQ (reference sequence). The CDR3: CASSLGLDRGRTYEQYF. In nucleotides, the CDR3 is TGTGCCAGCAGCTTAGGCCTGGATAGGGGCCGTACCTACGAGCAGTACTTC.

CDR3 in amino acids: CASSRNLNTEAFF. As DNA, the CDR3 is TGCGCCAGCAGCCGCAACTTGAACACTGAAGCTTTCTTT. This chain connects TRBV4-1 to TRBJ1-1; D gene unclear. CDR3 length equals 13 residues. V lost 4 bases and J 0 bases, leaving 6 bases between the germline ends. Germline V lookup: CDR1 MGHRA, CDR2 YSYEKL.

The CDR3 coding sequence is TGCGCCAGCAGCCAAGCAGGGGACAGAATCTACACTGAAGCTTTCTTT. Protein sequence: CASSQAGDRIYTEAFF. This sequence joins TRBV4-3 and TRBJ1-1; 7 nucleotides agree with TRBD1. The V segment lost 1 base and the J segment 3 bases; nucleotides outside the gene matches: 8. This CDR3 is built from 16 residues. In germline, CDR1 is LGHNA, CDR2 YSLEER.

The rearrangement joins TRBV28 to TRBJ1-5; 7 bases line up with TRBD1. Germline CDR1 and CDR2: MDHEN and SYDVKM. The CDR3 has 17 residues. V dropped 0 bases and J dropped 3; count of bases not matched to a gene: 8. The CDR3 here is CASSLWKTGTDNQPQHF. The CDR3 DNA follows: TGTGCCAGCAGTTTATGGAAAACCGGGACAGACAATCAGCCCCAGCATTTT.

CDR3 nucleotides: TGTGCCAGCAGTCCTGGGATGGCGATTGAGCAGTTCTTC. This gives the protein CASSPGMAIEQFF. The rearrangement uses TRBV27 and TRBJ2-1; no definite D call. Germline V lookup: CDR1 MNHEY, CDR2 SMNVEV (reference sequence). Trimming removed 5 bases at V and 9 bases at J, with 14 bases between. The CDR3 has 13 residues.